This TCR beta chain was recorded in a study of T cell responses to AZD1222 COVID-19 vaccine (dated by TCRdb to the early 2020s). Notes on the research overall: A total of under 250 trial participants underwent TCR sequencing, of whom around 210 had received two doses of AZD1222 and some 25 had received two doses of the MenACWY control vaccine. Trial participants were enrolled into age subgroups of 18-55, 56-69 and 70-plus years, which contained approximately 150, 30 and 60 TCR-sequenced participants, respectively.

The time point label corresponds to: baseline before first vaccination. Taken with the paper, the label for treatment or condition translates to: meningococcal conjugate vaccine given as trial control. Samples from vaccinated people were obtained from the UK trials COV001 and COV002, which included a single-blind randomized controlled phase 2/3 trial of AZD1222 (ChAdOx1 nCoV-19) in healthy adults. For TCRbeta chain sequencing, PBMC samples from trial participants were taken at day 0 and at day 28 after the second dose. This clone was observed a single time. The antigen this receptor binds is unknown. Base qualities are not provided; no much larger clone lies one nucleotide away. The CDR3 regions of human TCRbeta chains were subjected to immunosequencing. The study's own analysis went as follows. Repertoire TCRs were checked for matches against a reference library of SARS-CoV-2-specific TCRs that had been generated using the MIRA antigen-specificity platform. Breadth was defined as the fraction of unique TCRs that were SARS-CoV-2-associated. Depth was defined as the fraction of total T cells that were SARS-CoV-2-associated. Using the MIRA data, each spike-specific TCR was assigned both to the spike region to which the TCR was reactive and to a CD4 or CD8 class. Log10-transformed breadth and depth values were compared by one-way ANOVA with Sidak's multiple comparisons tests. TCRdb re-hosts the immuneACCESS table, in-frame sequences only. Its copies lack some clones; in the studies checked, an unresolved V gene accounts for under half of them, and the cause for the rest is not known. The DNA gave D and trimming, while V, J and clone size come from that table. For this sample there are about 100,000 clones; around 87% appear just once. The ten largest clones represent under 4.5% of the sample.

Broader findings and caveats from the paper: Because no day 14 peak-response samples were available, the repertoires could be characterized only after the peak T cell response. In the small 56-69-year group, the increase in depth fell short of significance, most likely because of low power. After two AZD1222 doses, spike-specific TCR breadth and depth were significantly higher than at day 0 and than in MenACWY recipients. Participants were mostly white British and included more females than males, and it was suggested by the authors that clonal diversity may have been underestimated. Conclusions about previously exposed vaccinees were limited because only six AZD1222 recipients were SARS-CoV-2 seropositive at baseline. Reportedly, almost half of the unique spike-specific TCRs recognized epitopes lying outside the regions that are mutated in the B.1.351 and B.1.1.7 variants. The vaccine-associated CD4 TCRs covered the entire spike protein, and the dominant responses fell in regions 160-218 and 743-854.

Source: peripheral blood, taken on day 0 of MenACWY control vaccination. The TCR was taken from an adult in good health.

CDR3 region: CASSRLYQGRGGYTF. The base sequence is TGCGCCAGCAGCCGACTATATCAGGGGCGAGGTGGCTACACCTTC. The V and J segments used are TRBV4-1 and TRBJ1-2; the D segment could be TRBD1, given 6 matching bases. The CDR3, cysteine through phenylalanine, is 15 amino acids long. The CDR3 DNA has 45 bases and is translated from base 1. The junction shows trimming of 4 bases on V and 7 bases on J, plus 19 bases between the germline ends. The germline V gene yields MGHRA for CDR1 and YSYEKL for CDR2.